A single sample gave rise to the 29 T cell receptor beta chains below, sequenced in a study of cytomegalovirus exposure and HLA in healthy donors. Primers for the PCR totalled 60 Vbeta and 13 Jbeta. TCRdb's table, derived via immunoSEQ multiplex PCR, lists solely in-frame clones and lacks some. The sample holds 80,000 to 95,000 clones, around three quarters seen once. The sequenced material came from PBMCs. Receptor source: a woman aged 45-60 years in good health and CMV-seropositive.

The V and J genes are TRBV30 and TRBJ2-7; perhaps TRBD2 as D (7 bases). V was cut by 5 bases and J by 9 bases, with 20 bases left in between. CDR1 GTSNPN and CDR2 SVGIG come from the germline V gene (reference sequence). The CDR3 totals 13 residues. The CDR3 nucleotides read TGTGCCTGGCAGCCCGGGGGGCTACGAGGGCAGTACTTC. Its translation: CAWQPGGLRGQYF.

The J gene is TRBJ2-7, the V gene TRBV10-1, with D possibly being TRBD2 (5 bases). The CDR3 has 15 residues. Germline V gene data show CDR1 as WNHNN and CDR2 as SYGVQD (reference sequence). Between the trimmed V and J ends, which lost 2 bases and 2 bases, there was a span of 13 bases. The DNA for the CDR3 is TGCGCCAGCAGTGAGAATTGGGGAGAGGCCTACGAGCAGTACTTC. This codes for CASSENWGEAYEQYF.

The J gene is TRBJ2-1, the V gene TRBV5-1; 9 bases fit TRBD2. The CDR3 has 16 residues. The germline CDR1 and CDR2 sequences are SGHRS and YFSETQ. V lost 4 bases, J lost 3 bases, and 8 bases stayed unmatched. Here the CDR3 DNA reads TGCGCCAGCAGCCCCACTGGTAGCGGGAGCTACAATGAGCAGTTCTTC. This codes for CASSPTGSGSYNEQFF.

A single count supports this clone. The chain has TRBV7-2 and TRBJ2-7; 11 positions match TRBD1. This CDR3 has 14 residues. The V and J ends lost 5 bases and 7 bases, in that order; junction bases with no gene match: 7. Germline V gene lookup returns CDR1 SGHTA and CDR2 FQGNSA. The CDR3 DNA follows: TGTGCCAGCAGCCATAGGACAGGGGGCGGAGAGCAGTACTTC. Its protein product is CASSHRTGGGEQYF.

This sequence joins TRBV11-2 and TRBJ1-1; 7 bases map to TRBD1. There are 15 residues in the CDR3. The V gene's germline CDR1 is SGHAT and CDR2 FQNNGV. The junction had 12 bases not matched to a gene; V was cut back by 0 bases and J by 11 bases. The CDR3 region is CASSLDSGTENVAFF. The CDR3 bases are TGTGCCAGCAGCTTAGATTCCGGGACAGAGAATGTGGCTTTCTTT.

This clone was detected a few times. Here the CDR3 DNA reads TGTGCCAGCAGCGTCGAACAGACATATGGCTACACCTTC. This codes for CASSVEQTYGYTF. The chain uses TRBV7-9 and TRBJ1-2, with D unresolved. Germline assignment: CDR1 SEHNR and CDR2 FQNEAQ (reference sequence). This CDR3 has 13 amino acids. V dropped 5 bases and J dropped 5 bases, with 12 bases sitting between them.

The chain employs TRBV7-2 and TRBJ2-1; 7 bases are a match to TRBD2. The CDR3 contains 16 residues. Germline loops: CDR1 SGHTA, CDR2 FQGNSA. V lost 2 bases and J lost 7; bases outside the gene matches: 11. CDR3 bases: TGTGCCAGCAGCTTAAGGCGGGAGATTTTGAGGAATGAGCAGTTCTTC. Translation: CASSLRREILRNEQFF. Based on the CDR3 plus reference TRBV7-2 and TRBJ2-1, the full variable domain is GAGVSQSPSNKVTEKGKDVELRCDPISGHTALYWYRQSLGQGLEFLIYFQGNSAPDKSGLPSDRFSAERTGGSVSTLTIQRTQQEDSAVYLCASSLRREILRNEQFFGPGTRLTVL.

V usage is TRBV15 and J usage is TRBJ2-1; 11 nucleotides agree with TRBD2. Losses at the gene ends were 2 bases for V and 9 bases for J; bases not matched to a gene: 12. The CDR3 totals 17 residues. Germline V gives CDR1 LNHNV, CDR2 YYDKDF (reference sequence). This chain's CDR3 is CATSRTLAGAPGGEQFF. The CDR3 coding sequence is TGTGCCACCAGCAGAACACTAGCGGGAGCCCCGGGTGGTGAGCAGTTCTTC. The full variable domain, its missing parts supplied by reference TRBV15 and TRBJ2-1, is DAMVIQNPRYQVTQFGKPVTLSCSQTLNHNVMYWYQQKSSQAPKLLFHYYDKDFNNEADTPDNFQSRRPNTSFCFLDIRSPGLGDTAMYLCATSRTLAGAPGGEQFFGPGTRLTVL.

The chain joins TRBV5-1 to TRBJ1-1; weak D call: TRBD1 (5 bases). The V gene's germline CDR1 is SGHRS and CDR2 YFSETQ. The V end lost 1 base, the J end lost 1 base, and 8 bases lay between the germline ends. This CDR3 has 14 residues. Written as DNA, the CDR3 is TGCGCCAGCAGCTTGACAGGAACGAACACTGAAGCTTTCTTT. Residues: CASSLTGTNTEAFF.

DNA of the CDR3: TGTGCCAGCTCACCAGAACAGGGCGCTCAGCCCCAGCATTTT. The encoded protein is CASSPEQGAQPQHF. The chain is built from TRBV18 and TRBJ1-5; a possible D gene is TRBD1 (6 bases). The CDR3 contains 14 residues. The ends were cut back, 2 bases at V and 6 bases at J, with 11 bases in the middle. Germline CDR1 KGHSH, CDR2 LQKENI.

The V and J genes are TRBV6-5 and TRBJ1-1; D remains unclear. The germline gives CDR1 MNHEY, CDR2 SVGAGI. CDR3 length: 13 amino acids. V was cut by 2 bases and J by 3 bases, with 7 bases left in between. CDR3: CASSYTGYTEAFF. CDR3 coding DNA: TGTGCCAGCAGTTACACGGGGTACACTGAAGCTTTCTTT.

The count of this clone is one. The CDR3 spells CASSAWTGNEKLFF. CDR3 in DNA: TGTGCCAGCAGTGCCTGGACAGGAAATGAAAAACTGTTTTTT. V usage is TRBV6-1 and J usage is TRBJ1-4; 7 nucleotides match TRBD1. The CDR3 covers 14 residues. Germline V gene data show CDR1 as MNHNS and CDR2 as SASEGT. The V segment lost 4 bases and the J segment 5 bases; nucleotides outside the gene matches: 4.

The rearrangement links TRBV4-2 to TRBJ2-3, with D possibly TRBD2 on 6 matching bases. Germline CDR1 and CDR2: LGHNA and YNFKEQ. This CDR3 spans 17 amino acids. Trimming cost V 1 base and J 6 bases, with 20 bases left between them. The CDR3 region is CASSQVLKEGLKDTQYF. The DNA of the CDR3 is TGTGCCAGCAGCCAAGTGCTAAAGGAGGGCCTTAAGGATACGCAGTATTTT.

This clone was seen a handful of times. This rearrangement joins TRBV27 to TRBJ2-1, with 10 nucleotides matching TRBD2. The length of the CDR3 is 16 residues. Germline V gene sequence: CDR1 MNHEY, CDR2 SMNVEV (reference sequence). Trimming cost V 5 bases and J 9 bases; bases outside gene matches: 13. CDR3 sequence (DNA): TGTGCCAGCAGTATCCTGAGCGGGAGGGTGAGCGTTGAGCAGTTCTTC. Its translation is CASSILSGRVSVEQFF.

The V gene is TRBV19, the J gene TRBJ2-3, with TRBD2 matching over 9 bases. Per the germline V gene, CDR1 is LNHDA and CDR2 is SQIVND (reference sequence). The CDR3 runs 16 residues. Trimming took 5 bases from V and 1 from J; bases not matched to a gene: 7. The CDR3: CASSFSAGGGTDTQYF. The CDR3 DNA is TGTGCCAGTAGTTTCTCAGCGGGAGGAGGCACAGATACGCAGTATTTT.

V usage is TRBV5-8 and J usage is TRBJ1-1, with D uncertain. CDR1 SGHTS and CDR2 YDEGEE come from the germline V gene. V lost 1 base and J 0 bases, leaving 7 bases between the germline ends. This CDR3 has 14 amino acids. The CDR3 region is CASSLLSMNTEAFF. The CDR3 DNA sequence: TGTGCCAGCAGCTTGCTGAGCATGAACACTGAAGCTTTCTTT.

This chain links TRBV5-3 with TRBJ2-7, with 9 bases identical to TRBD1. TRBV5-3 is filed as an ORF, its function uncertain. After removal of 4 bases from V and 3 bases from J, the junction contained 8 bases not matched to a gene. The CDR3 runs 15 residues. CDR3 amino acids: CARSPGTGKFYEQYF. DNA of the CDR3: TGTGCCAGAAGCCCCGGGACAGGGAAATTCTACGAGCAGTACTTC.

The gene calls are TRBV5-1 and TRBJ2-7; 7 bases align to TRBD1. Germline CDR1 reads SGHRS; CDR2 reads YFSETQ. The CDR3 totals 15 residues. The V segment lost 1 base and the J segment 5 bases; nucleotides outside the gene matches: 9. CDR3 amino acids: CASSLIRGYENEQYF. For the CDR3, the DNA is TGCGCCAGCAGCTTGATCAGGGGGTATGAGAACGAGCAGTACTTC.

V gene TRBV5-1 combines with J gene TRBJ2-7, with no clear D. From germline, CDR1 is SGHRS and CDR2 YFSETQ. The CDR3 sequence is 16 residues long. V lost 4 bases and J 0 bases, leaving 17 bases between the germline ends. The CDR3 DNA is TGCGCCAGCAGCCCCACTTCATTTAATCCCTCCTACGAGCAGTACTTC. Translation: CASSPTSFNPSYEQYF.

The chain recombines TRBV5-5 with TRBJ2-2; 10 bases align to TRBD1. From germline, CDR1 is SGHKS and CDR2 YYEKEE (reference sequence). The CDR3 has 14 amino acids. V shed 3 bases, J shed 4 bases, and the junction held 0 bases outside the gene matches. CDR3 DNA sequence: TGTGCCAGCAGCTGGACAGGGGGCACCGGGGAGCTGTTTTTT. This codes for CASSWTGGTGELFF.

The rearrangement joins TRBV2 to TRBJ2-1, with a tentative D call TRBD2 (5 bases). Trimming removed 7 bases from V and 14 bases from J, with 18 bases in between. Germline CDR1 reads SNHLY; CDR2 reads FYNNEI. The CDR3 covers 12 residues. In DNA, the CDR3 is TGTGCCAGCAAGCCAGGTCCCGCCGGGGAGTTCTTC. This sequence encodes CASKPGPAGEFF. Drawing the rest from reference TRBV2 and TRBJ2-1, the complete variable domain is EPEVTQTPSHQVTQMGQEVILRCVPISNHLYFYWYRQILGQKVEFLVSFYNNEISEKSEIFDDQFSVERPDGSNFTLKIRSTKLEDSAMYFCASKPGPAGEFFGPGTRLTVL.

The chain combines TRBV7-6 with TRBJ2-7; TRBD2 matches at 8 bases. Germline-derived CDR1 and CDR2 are SGHVS and FNYEAQ. This CDR3 is built from 17 residues. With V trimmed by 3 bases and J by 6 bases, 16 bases remained unmatched. The CDR3 bases are TGTGCCAGCAGCTTCGGGGGGGGGCCCGGGGGTTTCGGCGAGCAGTACTTC. This gives the protein CASSFGGGPGGFGEQYF.

V usage is TRBV11-3 and J usage is TRBJ2-1; 11 nucleotides agree with TRBD1. The CDR3 has 15 amino acids. The germline V gene encodes CDR1 SGHNT and CDR2 YENEEA. The V and J ends lost 4 bases and 8 bases, in that order; junction bases with no gene match: 7. CDR3 nucleotide sequence: TGTGCCAGCAGCTCGCGGACAGGGGGCAGGGATGAGCAGTTCTTC. Translated: CASSSRTGGRDEQFF.

The chain uses TRBV30 and TRBJ1-4; 7 bases agree with TRBD1. The CDR3 is 14 amino acids. The V and J ends lost 3 bases and 8 bases, in that order; junction bases with no gene match: 9. Germline CDR1 GTSNPN, CDR2 SVGIG (reference sequence). CDR3 sequence: CAWSQKGADEKLFF. As DNA, the CDR3 is TGTGCCTGGAGCCAGAAGGGGGCTGACGAAAAACTGTTTTTT.

The chain joins TRBV19 to TRBJ1-1; the D is unclear. The germline V and J ends were trimmed by 4 bases and 2 bases, with 5 bases remaining between them. This CDR3 contains 12 residues. CDR1 is LNHDA and CDR2 is SQIVND in the germline V gene (reference sequence). The CDR3 spells CASSTGNTEAFF. As DNA, the CDR3 is TGTGCCAGTAGTACCGGTAACACTGAAGCTTTCTTT.

The rearrangement joins TRBV30 to TRBJ2-7, with a tentative D call TRBD2 (5 bases). The CDR3 consists of 12 residues. Germline lookup yields CDR1 GTSNPN and CDR2 SVGIG (reference sequence). The V gene lost 3 bases and the J gene lost 2 bases, with 8 bases spanning the gap. The CDR3 region is CAWRRATYEQYF. The CDR3, as DNA: TGTGCCTGGAGGCGGGCTACCTACGAGCAGTACTTC.

This rearrangement joins TRBV29-1 to TRBJ1-3, with 7 bases matching TRBD1. This CDR3 spans 11 amino acids. Germline CDR1 is SQVTM and CDR2 is ANQGSEA. V dropped 7 bases and J dropped 10; count of bases not matched to a gene: 7. For the CDR3, the DNA is TGCAGCGGGGCGACAGGGAATACCATATATTTT. Amino acids: CSGATGNTIYF.

This clone was observed once. The rearrangement uses TRBV12-5 and TRBJ2-5; D gene uncertain. Trimming pared 7 bases from V and 3 bases from J, leaving 12 bases between. The CDR3 has 13 amino acids. Germline CDR1 reads LGHNT; CDR2 reads FRNRAP. The CDR3 DNA follows: TGTGCTAGTGCCAGTTCAGAAAAAGAGACCCAGTACTTC. Protein product: CASASSEKETQYF. Full variable domain (outside the CDR3, taken from reference TRBV12-5 and TRBJ2-5): DARVTQTPRHKVTEMGQEVTMRCQPILGHNTVFWYRQTMMQGLELLAYFRNRAPLDDSGMPKDRFSAEMPDATLATLKIQPSEPRDSAVYFCASASSEKETQYFGPGTRLLVL.

This clone was recorded a few times. The V call is TRBV5-4, the J call TRBJ2-2; no definite D call. This CDR3 spans 13 amino acids. Germline lookup yields CDR1 SGHNT and CDR2 YYREEE (reference sequence). Trimming removed 7 bases from V and 1 base from J, with 8 bases in between. CDR3 DNA: TGTGCCAGCCAAGAGCTGAACACCGGGGAGCTGTTTTTT. It is translated as CASQELNTGELFF.